This section outlines one TCR beta chain sequence together with its context. Its antigen is currently unknown. This sample was included in a study of T cells after posttransplantation cyclophosphamide. On the day of bone marrow donation, the related graft donor provided peripheral blood. Repertoires were generated with immunoSEQ multiplex PCR, while TCRdb's copy carries only in-frame clones and drops some. This sample has around 43,000 clones, with about 91% found just once. General study points: Donor CD8+ memory clones often dominated recipient blood repertoires at later times. Blood and skin or GI T cell repertoires showed limited TRB overlap. Recipient CMV seropositivity and CMV reactivation strongly tracked TRB clonality.

V shed 5 bases and J 3 bases; nucleotides not matched to a gene: 8. CDR3 length: 15 amino acids. CDR1 is SGHTA, CDR2 FQGNSA, per germline. This TCR came from a woman aged 45-60 years in good health and a related stem cell transplant donor. This chain joins TRBV7-2 and TRBJ2-7; the match to TRBD1 covers 9 bases. Sequencing used PBMCs. The CDR3 bases are TGTGCCAGCAGCCTAACCGGGACAGGGTACTACGAGCAGTACTTC. As protein: CASSLTGTGYYEQYF.